The clone carrying this TCR beta chain was detected once. The assay was immunoSEQ multiplex PCR, and TCRdb's table has in-frame clones only and misses some. The sample contains approximately 38,000 clones, 75% to 90% of which appear only once. This sample was included in a study of graft-versus-host responses after intestinal transplantation. V trimming: 2 bases; J trimming: 5 bases; junction bases outside the gene matches: 7. The CDR3 consists of 15 residues. Germline lookup yields CDR1 MNHNS and CDR2 SASEGT. The TCR originated in a human patient who received an intestinal transplant, so some T cells may come from the graft donor. Here the sequenced sample was PBMCs, taken about 990 days after transplant. V is TRBV6-1 and J is TRBJ2-5, with 8 bases that match TRBD2. CDR3 in amino acids: CASSELGGDMETQYF. The CDR3 DNA reads TGTGCCAGCAGTGAACTCGGGGGGGATATGGAGACCCAGTACTTC.